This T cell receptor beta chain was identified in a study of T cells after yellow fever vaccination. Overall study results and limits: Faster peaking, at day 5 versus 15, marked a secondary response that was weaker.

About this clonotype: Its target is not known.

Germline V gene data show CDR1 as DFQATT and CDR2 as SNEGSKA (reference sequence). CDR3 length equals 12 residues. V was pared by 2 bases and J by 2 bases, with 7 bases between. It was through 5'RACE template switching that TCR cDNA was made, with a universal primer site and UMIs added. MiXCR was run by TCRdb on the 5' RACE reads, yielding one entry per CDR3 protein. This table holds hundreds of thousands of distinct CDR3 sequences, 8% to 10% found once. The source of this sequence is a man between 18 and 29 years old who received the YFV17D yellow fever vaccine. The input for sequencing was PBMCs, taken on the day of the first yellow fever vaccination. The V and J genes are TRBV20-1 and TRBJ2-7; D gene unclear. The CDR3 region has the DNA TGCAGTGCTAGACTAGGCGCCTACGAGCAGTACGTC. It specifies CSARLGAYEQYV.